One and the same sample provided the 20 T cell receptor beta chains below, sequenced in a study of blood T cell repertoires in COVID-19. Clones were read by immunoSEQ multiplex PCR, and TCRdb kept only the in-frame ones, dropping some. The data show some 200,000 clones, 70% to 90% seen once. The sample consisted of PBMCs or T cells enriched from blood (not recorded which). Receptors originate from a woman aged 40 to 50 with acute COVID-19.

The chain couples TRBV14 to TRBJ2-2; 7 nucleotides agree with TRBD1. CDR3 length: 14 residues. Germline V gene sequence: CDR1 SGHDN, CDR2 FVKESK. The junction had 1 base not matched to a gene; V was cut back by 0 bases and J by 6 bases. CDR3: CASSQDQGAGELFF. CDR3 coding DNA: TGTGCCAGCAGCCAAGATCAGGGGGCCGGGGAGCTGTTTTTT.

The chain carries TRBV4-3 and TRBJ1-2; 9 nucleotides agree with TRBD1. Germline loops: CDR1 LGHNA, CDR2 YSLEER. The CDR3 contains 16 residues. The V gene end was trimmed by 0 bases and the J gene end by 6 bases; junction bases not matched to a gene: 8. The CDR3 nucleotides read TGCGCCAGCAGCCAAGATCTCGGGGACAGGGTGAATGGCTACACCTTC. Translated, it gives CASSQDLGDRVNGYTF.

The chain links TRBV7-8 to TRBJ1-6; 9 nucleotides align to TRBD1. The CDR3 contains 15 residues. V dropped 5 bases and J dropped 14; count of bases not matched to a gene: 13. Germline V gene lookup returns CDR1 SGHVS and CDR2 FQNEAQ. The CDR3 bases are TGTGCCAGCAGCGCACACCGGGACAGGGTCTTAACCCTCCACTTT. Its protein product is CASSAHRDRVLTLHF.

The chain joins TRBV3-1 (or the pseudogene TRBV3-2) to TRBJ2-7, with D tentatively TRBD2 (5 bases). V was shortened by 1 base and J by 3 bases, with 25 bases between the two germline ends. The length of the CDR3 is 19 residues. Germline CDR1 is LGHDT and CDR2 is YNNKEL (reference sequence). The CDR3 sequence is CASSQGLPNRGRGYYEQYV. The CDR3 nucleotides read TGTGCCAGCAGCCAAGGACTCCCTAATCGAGGCCGAGGGTACTACGAGCAGTACGTC.

This clone was seen once. The chain recombines TRBV29-1 with TRBJ1-1; 8 nucleotides line up with TRBD1. With V trimmed by 7 bases and J by 1 base, 5 bases remained unmatched. The length of the CDR3 is 13 residues. CDR1 is SQVTM, CDR2 ANQGSEA, per germline. Here the CDR3 reads CSAGQGTNTEAFF. For the CDR3, the DNA is TGCAGCGCTGGACAGGGAACGAACACTGAAGCTTTCTTT.

V usage is TRBV20-1 and J usage is TRBJ2-5, with 13 bases fitting TRBD2. The CDR3 length is 15 residues. CDR1 is DFQATT and CDR2 is SNEGSKA in the germline V gene (reference sequence). The junction had 3 bases not matched to a gene; V was cut back by 3 bases and J by 2 bases. The CDR3 sequence is CSASTTSGGQETQYF. CDR3 sequence (DNA): TGCAGTGCTAGTACGACTAGCGGGGGGCAAGAGACCCAGTACTTC.

This chain uses TRBV5-1 with TRBJ1-2; the D gene is possibly TRBD1 (5 bases). This CDR3 has 15 amino acids. V was pared by 2 bases and J by 4 bases, with 15 bases between. Germline V gene lookup returns CDR1 SGHRS and CDR2 YFSETQ. The CDR3 coding sequence is TGCGCCAGCAGCTTAGCCGGGACGGAGGGCTATGGCTACACCTTC. This sequence encodes CASSLAGTEGYGYTF.

This clone turned up a few times. V is TRBV7-3 and J is TRBJ2-1; 7 nucleotides align to TRBD1. The CDR3 length is 16 residues. CDR1 and CDR2 from the germline V gene are SGHTA and FQGTGA. V lost 1 base and J lost 8; bases outside the gene matches: 11. The CDR3 region has the DNA TGTGCCAGCAGCTTAAGGTCGACAGGGTCGAGAGATGAGCAGTTCTTC. Translating gives CASSLRSTGSRDEQFF. Full variable domain (missing parts from reference TRBV7-3 and TRBJ2-1): GAGVSQTPSNKVTEKGKYVELRCDPISGHTALYWYRQSLGQGPEFLIYFQGTGAADDSGLPNDRFFAVRPEGSVSTLKIQRTERGDSAVYLCASSLRSTGSRDEQFFGPGTRLTVL.

This clone was observed a single time. The chain has TRBV23-1 and TRBJ1-1, with D possibly being TRBD1 (6 bases). TRBV23-1 falls under the ORF class, with uncertain function. Deletions cut 1 base from V and 6 bases from J, with 15 bases between. The CDR3 spans 15 residues. In nucleotides, the CDR3 is TGCGCCAGCAGTCAATGGCAGGGGCTGGGGGCTGAAGCTTTCTTT. Its protein product is CASSQWQGLGAEAFF.

This clone was observed once. The J gene is TRBJ2-7, the V gene TRBV10-2; D remains unclear. V lost 4 bases to trimming and J lost 5 bases, with 15 bases between them. The CDR3 is 14 amino acids. In germline, CDR1 is WSHSY, CDR2 SAAADI. The CDR3 DNA reads as TGCGCCAGCAGTGGGAGACTCGAAGGTAACGAGCAGTACGTC. It specifies CASSGRLEGNEQYV.

This clone was found once. J is TRBJ1-5 and V is TRBV7-9; 7 nucleotides agree with TRBD1. The CDR3 covers 16 residues. V lost 5 bases, J lost 2 bases, and 9 bases stayed unmatched. Germline CDR1 SEHNR, CDR2 FQNEAQ (reference sequence). The DNA for the CDR3 is TGTGCCAGCAGCCAGACAGGGTATAGTGGCAATCAGCCCCAGCATTTT. Residues: CASSQTGYSGNQPQHF.

Ten or more counts support this clone. The chain carries TRBV7-9 and TRBJ1-4; the match to TRBD1 covers 8 bases. J gave up 5 bases and V 5 bases, and 13 bases lay outside the gene matches. This CDR3 has 17 residues. CDR1 and CDR2 from the germline V gene are SEHNR and FQNEAQ (reference sequence). The CDR3 nucleotides read TGTGCCAGCAGCCGATACGAGGCAGGGGGCGGCAATGAAAAACTGTTTTTT. Protein product: CASSRYEAGGGNEKLFF.

The V gene is TRBV18, the J gene TRBJ1-4; weak D call: TRBD1 (5 bases). The germline V gene has CDR1 KGHSH and CDR2 LQKENI. V was trimmed by 5 bases and J by 6 bases, leaving 13 bases between them. The CDR3 has 14 amino acids. The CDR3 sequence is CASSVGTWDEKLFF. For the CDR3, the DNA is TGTGCCAGCTCAGTCGGGACTTGGGATGAAAAACTGTTTTTT.

The gene calls are TRBV14 and TRBJ2-3; D might be TRBD1 (6 bases). There are 16 residues in the CDR3. The germline gives CDR1 SGHDN, CDR2 FVKESK. V lost 0 bases and J lost 6, with 16 bases in between. DNA of the CDR3: TGTGCCAGCAGCCAAGAAATGGGCAGGGGAGCGGATACGCAGTATTTT. This codes for CASSQEMGRGADTQYF.

This chain uses TRBV25-1 with TRBJ1-6, with 7 bases matching TRBD1. With V trimmed by 0 bases and J by 19 bases, 9 bases remained unmatched. CDR3 length: 13 residues. In germline, CDR1 is MGHDK, CDR2 SYGVNS. The CDR3 DNA reads TGTGCCAGCAGTGAATACGGCAGGGGGACCCCTCACTTT. Amino acid sequence: CASSEYGRGTPHF.

This chain joins TRBV27 and TRBJ1-1, with D perhaps matching TRBD1 (5 bases). Germline lookup yields CDR1 MNHEY and CDR2 SMNVEV (reference sequence). V lost 0 bases and J 0 bases, leaving 17 bases between the germline ends. The CDR3 loop spans 18 amino acids. CDR3 protein: CASSLSRGDSFMNTEAFF. DNA for the CDR3: TGTGCCAGCAGTTTATCGCGGGGGGACTCATTCATGAACACTGAAGCTTTCTTT.

The gene calls are TRBV3-1 (or the pseudogene TRBV3-2) and TRBJ1-4; a weak D match, TRBD1 (6 bases). CDR1 LGHDT and CDR2 YNNKEL come from the germline V gene (reference sequence). The V end was cut by 5 bases, the J end by 4 bases, with 14 bases between. The CDR3 runs to 15 residues. The DNA for the CDR3 is TGTGCCAGCAGCGCCCGCAGGGGCCTTAATGAAAAACTGTTTTTT. Translation gives CASSARRGLNEKLFF.

The J gene is TRBJ1-5, the V gene TRBV2; the D is unclear. V was trimmed by 6 bases and J by 6 bases, leaving 15 bases between them. This CDR3 spans 14 amino acids. The germline V gene has CDR1 SNHLY and CDR2 FYNNEI. The CDR3 coding sequence is TGTGCCAGCAGGGTCGACTTTCCGGGTCAGCCCCAGCATTTT. It translates to CASRVDFPGQPQHF.

The rearrangement links TRBV5-4 to TRBJ2-6; D gene unclear. The ends were cut back, 0 bases at V and 0 bases at J, with 13 bases in the middle. The germline gives CDR1 SGHNT, CDR2 YYREEE (reference sequence). The CDR3 spans 18 residues. The CDR3 here is CASSLVISRFSGANVLTF. The CDR3 nucleotides read TGTGCCAGCAGCTTGGTGATTAGCAGATTCTCTGGGGCCAACGTCCTGACTTTC.

About this clone: A junction boundary mismatches the germline segment, possibly from a read error. The rearrangement uses TRBV29-1 and TRBJ2-1; TRBD2 matches 8 bases. The CDR3 runs 13 residues. Germline CDR1 and CDR2: SQVTM and ANQGSEA. The CDR3 is CSVTSVTTNGQFF. In nucleotides, the CDR3 is TGCAGCGTGACTAGCGTTACGACGAATGGGCAGTTCTTC.